A single sample gave rise to the 8 T cell receptor beta chains below, sequenced in a study of blood T cell repertoires in COVID-19. This table comes from immunoSEQ multiplex PCR, and its TCRdb copy is limited to in-frame clones, with some not included. The sample carries under 250,000 clones, 80% to 85% recorded once. Sample: peripheral blood. Receptors originate from a woman aged 25 to 39 who had recovered from COVID-19.

This chain joins TRBV15 and TRBJ2-7; a possible D gene is TRBD2 (5 bases). Germline assignment: CDR1 LNHNV and CDR2 YYDKDF (reference sequence). Between the trimmed V and J ends, which lost 3 bases and 7 bases, there was a span of 13 bases. The CDR3 contains 13 residues. The CDR3 DNA reads TGTGCCACCAGCAGCGACCTAACGGGGGAGCAGTACTTC. This translates into CATSSDLTGEQYF.

This clone occurred once. Sequence at one end of the junction differs from germline and may be a read error. The chain has TRBV28 and TRBJ2-3; 7 nucleotides match TRBD2. The CDR3 runs 15 residues. CDR1 and CDR2 from the germline V gene are MDHEN and SYDVKM. The CDR3 DNA is TGTGCTAGCAGTTCCCCGACTAGCTTAACAGATACGCAGTATTTT. The encoded protein is CASSSPTSLTDTQYF. Full variable domain (remainder filled in from reference TRBV28 and TRBJ2-3): DVKVTQSSRYLVKRTGEKVFLECVQDMDHENMFWYRQDPGLGLRLIYFSYDVKMKEKGDIPEGYSVSREKKERFSLILESASTNQTSMYLCASSSPTSLTDTQYFGPGTRLTVL.

This chain uses TRBV28 with TRBJ2-7; 9 positions agree with TRBD1. Germline V gene sequence: CDR1 MDHEN, CDR2 SYDVKM. J lost 5 bases, V lost 8 bases, and 22 bases had no gene match. There are 18 residues in the CDR3. The CDR3 reads CASGPFQVAGTGRDEQYF. The CDR3 nucleotides are TGTGCCAGCGGGCCTTTTCAGGTTGCGGGGACAGGGAGGGACGAGCAGTACTTC.

The chain recombines TRBV27 with TRBJ2-1, with D maybe TRBD1 (6 bases). Germline CDR1 reads MNHEY; CDR2 reads SMNVEV (reference sequence). This CDR3 is 14 amino acids long. The V end lost 5 bases, the J end lost 4 bases, and 12 bases lay between the germline ends. The CDR3 DNA follows: TGTGCCAGCAGTAACTACAGGGAATACAATGAGCAGTTCTTC. This codes for CASSNYREYNEQFF.

The chain is built from TRBV5-1 and TRBJ2-3; 7 bases agree with TRBD2. V trimming: 3 bases; J trimming: 9 bases; junction bases outside the gene matches: 4. The CDR3 covers 12 residues. The V gene's germline CDR1 is SGHRS and CDR2 YFSETQ. The CDR3 spells CASSSERETQYF. CDR3 DNA: TGCGCCAGCAGCTCAGAGCGGGAAACGCAGTATTTT.

The chain uses TRBV7-9 and TRBJ1-4; D uncertain. CDR1 is SEHNR, CDR2 FQNEAQ, per germline (reference sequence). The V end was cut by 5 bases, the J end by 5 bases, with 9 bases between. The CDR3 is 13 amino acids. CDR3 in DNA: TGTGCCAGCAGCCCGGCGGGGAATGAAAAACTGTTTTTT. Its protein product is CASSPAGNEKLFF. The full variable domain, with the rest looked up from reference TRBV7-9 and TRBJ1-4, is DTGVSQNPRHKITKRGQNVTFRCDPISEHNRLYWYRQTLGQGPEFLTYFQNEAQLEKSRLLSDRFSAERPKGSFSTLEIQRTEQGDSAMYLCASSPAGNEKLFFGSGTQLSVL.

V gene TRBV24-1 combines with J gene TRBJ2-5; a weak D match, TRBD1 (6 bases). This CDR3 region has 17 residues. Germline CDR1 and CDR2: KGHDR and SFDVKD. V lost 4 bases and J 5 bases, leaving 22 bases between the germline ends. In DNA, the CDR3 is TGTGCCACCAGTGAACCTCCCAGGACAGTTTTTGGGGAGACCCAGTACTTC. This sequence encodes CATSEPPRTVFGETQYF.

Here the CDR3 DNA reads TGCGCCAGCAGCCAAGAGACTCAGGGATACGGGCCCCAGCATTTT. Encoded protein: CASSQETQGYGPQHF. The chain combines TRBV4-1 with TRBJ1-5; a possible D gene is TRBD1 (5 bases). The V gene lost 0 bases and the J gene lost 9 bases, with 15 bases spanning the gap. CDR3 length: 15 residues. The germline gives CDR1 MGHRA, CDR2 YSYEKL.